These 8 T cell receptor beta chains came from one sample sequenced in a study of cytomegalovirus exposure and HLA in healthy donors. Use of 60 Vbeta and 13 Jbeta primers characterized the PCR. Sequencing used immunoSEQ multiplex PCR; TCRdb keeps in-frame clones, though not all of them. Among about 160,000 clones, roughly 70% were seen once, and the ten largest hold 2.5% to 3.5%. The specimen was PBMCs. These receptors all come from a woman aged 50 to 60 in good health and CMV-seropositive.

This sequence joins TRBV9 and TRBJ2-1; 9 positions match TRBD2. The CDR3 extends over 14 amino acids. Germline CDR1 SGDLS, CDR2 YYNGEE. J was trimmed by 9 bases and V by 2 bases; bases with no gene match: 6. The CDR3 DNA follows: TGTGCCAGCAGCGTGGCGGGGGGGGCTTGTGAGCAGTTCTTC. This gives the protein CASSVAGGACEQFF.

In regard to this clone: Other nucleotide sequences from this sample produce the same CDR3. This chain uses TRBV29-1 with TRBJ1-1; no clear D. Germline CDR1 is SQVTM and CDR2 is ANQGSEA. This CDR3 is 11 amino acids long. V was trimmed by 6 bases and J by 0 bases, leaving 5 bases between them. The CDR3 spells CSVTVNTEAFF. The CDR3 coding sequence is TGCAGCGTAACAGTGAACACTGAAGCTTTCTTT.

The rearrangement links TRBV5-4 to TRBJ1-4; D unresolved. The CDR3 has 14 amino acids. V shed 1 base and J shed 8 bases, with 12 bases lying between them. Looked up from germline, CDR1 is SGHNT and CDR2 is YYREEE (reference sequence). The CDR3 nucleotides are TGTGCCAGCAGCTTGCGAGGGTCGGGAGAAAAACTGTTTTTT. Its protein product is CASSLRGSGEKLFF.

This clone has just a few counts. This chain joins TRBV10-1 and TRBJ1-4; perhaps TRBD1 as D (6 bases). V was cut by 5 bases and J by 10 bases, with 17 bases left in between. The CDR3 runs 14 residues. From germline, CDR1 is WNHNN and CDR2 SYGVQD (reference sequence). The CDR3 DNA reads TGCGCCAGCAGTCCCGGGACATCGGTCCGAAAACTGTTTTTT. Residues: CASSPGTSVRKLFF.

For the CDR3, the DNA is TGTGCCAGCAGTGGGGTTGAGGGGGACTATGGCTACACCTTC. Residues: CASSGVEGDYGYTF. V gene TRBV2 combines with J gene TRBJ1-2; TRBD1 might be the D (6 bases). This CDR3 comprises 14 residues. The germline CDR1 and CDR2 sequences are SNHLY and FYNNEI. V shed 4 bases and J shed 3 bases, with 12 bases lying between them.

This chain joins TRBV19 and TRBJ1-4, with D perhaps matching TRBD1 (6 bases). Germline V lookup: CDR1 LNHDA, CDR2 SQIVND (reference sequence). The CDR3 extends over 13 amino acids. Deletions cut 10 bases from V and 5 bases from J, with 14 bases between. CDR3 coding DNA: TGTGCCACCGCGACAGGTGACAATGAAAAACTGTTTTTT. Protein product: CATATGDNEKLFF.

V and J are TRBV2 and TRBJ2-1, with D perhaps TRBD2 (6 bases). There are 16 residues in the CDR3. Between the trimmed V and J ends, which lost 1 base and 6 bases, there was a span of 16 bases. Per the germline V gene, CDR1 is SNHLY and CDR2 is FYNNEI. CDR3 sequence (DNA): TGTGCCAGCAGTGAAGAGCGCGGGGCCACAGGCAATGAGCAGTTCTTC. As protein: CASSEERGATGNEQFF.

This clone was seen once. This sequence joins TRBV5-4 and TRBJ2-1; 8 bases map to TRBD2. Germline V lookup: CDR1 SGHNT, CDR2 YYREEE (reference sequence). CDR3 size: 16 residues. V lost 4 bases, J lost 1 base, and 7 bases stayed unmatched. CDR3 residues: CASSDGGGPSYNEQFF. The CDR3 DNA follows: TGTGCCAGCAGCGACGGCGGGGGGCCTTCCTACAATGAGCAGTTCTTC.